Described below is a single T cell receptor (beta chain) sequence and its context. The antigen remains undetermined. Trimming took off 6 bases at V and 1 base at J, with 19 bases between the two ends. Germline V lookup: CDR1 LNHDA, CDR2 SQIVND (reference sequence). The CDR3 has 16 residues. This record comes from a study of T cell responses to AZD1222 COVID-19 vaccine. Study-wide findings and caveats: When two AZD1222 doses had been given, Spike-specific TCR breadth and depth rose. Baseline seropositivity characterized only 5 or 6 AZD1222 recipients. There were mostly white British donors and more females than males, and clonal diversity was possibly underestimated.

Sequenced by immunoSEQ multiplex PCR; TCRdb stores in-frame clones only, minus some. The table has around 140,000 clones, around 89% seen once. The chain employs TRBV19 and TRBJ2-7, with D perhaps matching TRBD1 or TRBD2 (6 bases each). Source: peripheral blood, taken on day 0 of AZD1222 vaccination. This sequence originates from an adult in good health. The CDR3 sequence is CASSLFGGTSSYEQYF. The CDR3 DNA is TGTGCCAGTAGCCTGTTCGGGGGCACCTCTTCCTACGAGCAGTACTTC.